These T cell receptor beta chains were read from a single sample in a study of shared clonotypes between healthy human individuals. Assay used: immunoSEQ multiplex PCR; TCRdb lists only in-frame clones, some missing. Seen here are some 1.5 million clones, approximately 97% observed once, and the top ten hold 1.2%. The material sequenced was naive CD4+ T cells sorted from blood. The receptors stem from a man aged 30-40 years in good health. Each CDR3 is given with its conserved first and last residue. Fields, in order: clone size, J gene, D gene, V gene, CDR3 DNA, CDR3 protein. D genes are given only for firm matches. Not all rows give a size; the values are once, few, many and, for expanded clones, a class.

abundance: NA
j_gene: TRBJ2-2
d_gene: NA
v_gene: TRBV7-9
CDR3nt: TGTGCCAGCAGCAGAGGTGATGGGTCTCCCGGGGAGCTGTTTTTT
CDR3aa: CASSRGDGSPGELFF

abundance: NA
j_gene: TRBJ2-7
d_gene: NA
v_gene: TRBV14
CDR3nt: TGTGCCAGCAGCCATCGGGGGGCCGACTCCTACGAGCAGTACTTC
CDR3aa: CASSHRGADSYEQYF

abundance: NA
j_gene: TRBJ2-5
d_gene: NA
v_gene: TRBV29-1
CDR3nt: TGCAGCGTTGAAGATAGGGAGACCCAGTACTTC
CDR3aa: CSVEDRETQYF

abundance: NA
j_gene: TRBJ2-1
d_gene: TRBD1
v_gene: TRBV7-6
CDR3nt: TGTGCCAGCAGCTTGGGACAGGGGGCGCTTTATGAGCAGTTCTTC
CDR3aa: CASSLGQGALYEQFF

abundance: NA
j_gene: TRBJ2-7
d_gene: TRBD1
v_gene: TRBV4-1
CDR3nt: TGCGCCAGCAGCCAAGAGACAGGGGGTCGTTACGAGCAGTACTTC
CDR3aa: CASSQETGGRYEQYF

abundance: NA
j_gene: TRBJ1-4
d_gene: TRBD1
v_gene: TRBV29-1
CDR3nt: TGCAGCGTGAAACAGGGGGCCGGTAATGAAAAACTGTTTTTT
CDR3aa: CSVKQGAGNEKLFF

abundance: NA
j_gene: TRBJ2-1
d_gene: NA
v_gene: TRBV9
CDR3nt: TGTGCCAGCAGCGTAAGGCCAGGGGTGGATGAGCAGTTCTTC
CDR3aa: CASSVRPGVDEQFF

abundance: NA
j_gene: TRBJ2-3
d_gene: NA
v_gene: TRBV5-1
CDR3nt: TGCGCCAGCAGCCTTGGAATGAGAGCCACCACAGATACGCAGTATTTT
CDR3aa: CASSLGMRATTDTQYF

abundance: NA
j_gene: TRBJ1-4
d_gene: TRBD1
v_gene: TRBV27
CDR3nt: TGTGCCAGCAGTTTATCGTGGGACAGGGGGCCTAATGAAAAACTGTTTTTT
CDR3aa: CASSLSWDRGPNEKLFF

abundance: NA
j_gene: TRBJ1-5
d_gene: NA
v_gene: TRBV7-8
CDR3nt: TGTGCCAGCAGCATCAGTCTCGACAGTAATCAGCCCCAGCATTTT
CDR3aa: CASSISLDSNQPQHF

abundance: once
j_gene: TRBJ2-3
d_gene: TRBD2
v_gene: TRBV5-1
CDR3nt: TGCGCCAGCAGCTTGGAGCTAGCGGGACCAAGCACAGATACGCAGTATTTT
CDR3aa: CASSLELAGPSTDTQYF

abundance: NA
j_gene: TRBJ2-1
d_gene: NA
v_gene: TRBV6-6
CDR3nt: TGTGCCAGCAGTTCTTACATCTTGGGGGGTTACAATGAGCAGTTCTTC
CDR3aa: CASSSYILGGYNEQFF

abundance: NA
j_gene: TRBJ2-1
d_gene: TRBD2
v_gene: TRBV7-9
CDR3nt: TGTGCCAGCAGCGCGCAAGGGGAGCGGGGAAGCTCCTACAATGAGCAGTTCTTC
CDR3aa: CASSAQGERGSSYNEQFF

abundance: NA
j_gene: TRBJ1-5
d_gene: NA
v_gene: TRBV7-2
CDR3nt: TGTGCCAGCAGCCCCGGGGAACTCCAGCCCCAGCATTTT
CDR3aa: CASSPGELQPQHF

abundance: NA
j_gene: TRBJ2-7
d_gene: TRBD1
v_gene: TRBV28
CDR3nt: TGTGCCAGCGGGGGACAGGGGGCCGTCTACGAGCAGTACTTC
CDR3aa: CASGGQGAVYEQYF

abundance: NA
j_gene: TRBJ2-7
d_gene: NA
v_gene: TRBV30
CDR3nt: TGTGCCTGGGGGGTGGGGTACGAGCAGTACTTC
CDR3aa: CAWGVGYEQYF

abundance: NA
j_gene: TRBJ2-7
d_gene: NA
v_gene: TRBV13
CDR3nt: TGTGCCAGCAGCTTAGGATTCCAGAACCGCTACGAGCAGTACTTC
CDR3aa: CASSLGFQNRYEQYF

abundance: NA
j_gene: TRBJ2-6
d_gene: NA
v_gene: TRBV19
CDR3nt: TGTGCCAGTAGTATGTCCTACAGGGAGCTCCTGGGGACATCTGGGGCCAACGTCCTGACTTTC
CDR3aa: CASSMSYRELLGTSGANVLTF

abundance: NA
j_gene: TRBJ1-2
d_gene: NA
v_gene: TRBV4-3
CDR3nt: TGCGCCAGCAGCCAAGAGGGACGGATCTATGGCTACACCTTC
CDR3aa: CASSQEGRIYGYTF